This T cell receptor beta chain was sequenced for a study of regulatory T cells in long-lasting Graves disease. The CDR3 consists of 12 residues. The germline V and J ends were trimmed by 8 bases and 4 bases, with 11 bases remaining between them. In germline, CDR1 is MDHEN, CDR2 SYDVKM. Time point denoted: newly diagnosed GD, antithyroid drugs for less than 3 months. The authors made the TCR library using RNA they extracted from PBMCs. This clonotype showed up many times. In building TCR beta libraries, iRepertoire HTBI primers were used together with Arm-PCR of CDR3 regions. TCRdb called the multiplex PCR reads again in MiXCR, with one record for every CDR3 protein. The sample holds a few hundred thousand distinct CDR3 sequences, 15% to 20% seen once. These data were also reused for a study on T cells in Graves' hyperthyroidism and ophthalmopathy.

Sequenced here: peripheral blood mononuclear cells (PBMCs), sampled at new diagnosis, from a patient treated with antithyroid drugs. This sequence originates from a woman between 18 and 29 years old with Graves disease. The rearrangement uses TRBV28 and TRBJ1-2; D is ambiguous. In DNA form, the CDR3 reads TGTGCCAGCCGGGTGAGCGGCTATGGCTACACCTTC. Translated: CASRVSGYGYTF.